These T cell receptor beta chains were read from a single sample in a study of Graves' ophthalmopathy and Graves' hyperthyroidism. TCRdb independently ran MiXCR on the multiplex PCR reads; one entry per CDR3 protein. The sample has almost 750,000 distinct CDR3 sequences; 40% are singletons. Sequenced material: peripheral blood. These receptors originate from an adult man with Graves' ophthalmopathy. CDR3s include the opening cysteine and the closing phenylalanine or tryptophan. D genes are given only for firm matches. Clone size is shown for a subset of rows, as once, few, many or a class of expanded clone.

clone size	V gene	J gene	D gene	CDR3 protein	CDR3 DNA
many	TRBV15	TRBJ1-1	NA	CATSSDLMNTEAFF	TGTGCCACCAGCAGTGATTTAATGAACACTGAAGCTTTCTTT
NA	TRBV19	TRBJ2-5	NA	CASSVDRQETQYF	TGTGCCAGTAGTGTGGACAGACAAGAGACCCAGTACTTC
many	TRBV25-1	TRBJ1-2	NA	CASSEFGQGGYGYTF	TGTGCCAGCAGTGAGTTTGGCCAGGGCGGCTATGGCTACACCTTC
NA	TRBV29-1	TRBJ2-7	TRBD2	CSVAGEDFYEQYF	TGCAGCGTGGCGGGGGAGGACTTCTACGAGCAGTACTTC
few	TRBV5-4	TRBJ2-7	TRBD2	CASSLGLAESSYEQYF	TGTGCCAGCAGCTTGGGACTAGCGGAGAGCTCCTACGAGCAGTACTTC
NA	TRBV24-1	TRBJ1-5	NA	CATSSPVPANQPQHF	TGTGCCACCAGCTCTCCCGTCCCCGCCAATCAGCCCCAGCATTTT
many	TRBV25-1	TRBJ1-1	TRBD1	CASRQGVDEAFF	TGTGCCAGCAGACAGGGGGTTGATGAAGCTTTCTTT
many	TRBV7-9	TRBJ2-2	NA	CASSFRENTGELFF	TGTGCCAGCAGCTTCCGAGAGAACACCGGGGAGCTGTTTTTT
once	TRBV25-1	TRBJ2-7	TRBD2	CASSSVYHDLAGGGYEQYF	TGTGCCAGCAGTTCCGTCTACCACGACCTAGCGGGGGGTGGCTACGAGCAGTACTTC
NA	TRBV5-1	TRBJ2-2	NA	CASSFRGAGTGELFF	TGCGCCAGCAGCTTTAGAGGGGCCGGAACCGGGGAGCTGTTTTTT
few	TRBV11-2	TRBJ2-5	NA	CASSLNHLTGQETQYF	TGTGCCAGCAGCTTAAATCACCTGACAGGCCAAGAGACCCAGTACTTC
many	TRBV12-3/TRBV12-4	TRBJ1-2	NA	CASSRFRTNGYTF	TGTGCCAGCAGCCGATTTCGGACGAACGGCTACACCTTC
few	TRBV7-2	TRBJ2-5	NA	CASRTRGLEQETQYF	TGTGCCAGCAGAACGAGGGGGTTGGAGCAAGAGACCCAGTACTTC
few	TRBV20-1	TRBJ2-7	NA	CSEGSSYEQYF	TGCAGTGAGGGCTCCTCCTACGAGCAGTACTTC
NA	TRBV10-3	TRBJ1-1	TRBD1	CAINRQGLIGAFF	TGTGCCATCAACCGACAGGGGTTAATAGGAGCTTTCTTT
NA	TRBV7-3	TRBJ2-7	NA	CASSPGTSNSYEQYF	TGTGCCAGCAGCCCCGGGACAAGCAACTCCTACGAGCAGTACTTC